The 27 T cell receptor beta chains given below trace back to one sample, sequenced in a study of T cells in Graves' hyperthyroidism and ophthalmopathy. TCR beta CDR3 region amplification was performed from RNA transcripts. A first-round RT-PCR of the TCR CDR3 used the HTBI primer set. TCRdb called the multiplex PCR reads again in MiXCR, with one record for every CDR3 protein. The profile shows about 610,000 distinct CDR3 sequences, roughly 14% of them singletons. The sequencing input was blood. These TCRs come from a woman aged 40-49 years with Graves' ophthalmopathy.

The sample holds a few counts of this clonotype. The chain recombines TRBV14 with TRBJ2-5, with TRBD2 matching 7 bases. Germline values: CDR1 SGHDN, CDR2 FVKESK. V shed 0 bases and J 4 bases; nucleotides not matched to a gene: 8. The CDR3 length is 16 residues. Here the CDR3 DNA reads TGTGCCAGCAGCCAAGATCTCGCGGGAGTTGGAGAGACCCAGTACTTC. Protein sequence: CASSQDLAGVGETQYF.

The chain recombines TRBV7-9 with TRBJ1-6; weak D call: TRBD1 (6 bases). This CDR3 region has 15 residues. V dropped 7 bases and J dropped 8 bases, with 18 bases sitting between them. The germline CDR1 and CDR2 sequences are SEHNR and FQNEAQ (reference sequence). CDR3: CASNKQGNTDSPLHF. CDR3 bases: TGTGCCAGCAACAAACAGGGAAATACAGATTCACCCCTCCACTTT.

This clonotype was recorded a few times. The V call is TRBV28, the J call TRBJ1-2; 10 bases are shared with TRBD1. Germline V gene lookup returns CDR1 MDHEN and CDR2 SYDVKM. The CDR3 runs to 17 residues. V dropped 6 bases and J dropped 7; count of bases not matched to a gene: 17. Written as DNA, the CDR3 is TGTGCCAGCAGCCGACCCTATGGGGGACAGGGGAGCCTTGGCTACACCTTC. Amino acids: CASSRPYGGQGSLGYTF.

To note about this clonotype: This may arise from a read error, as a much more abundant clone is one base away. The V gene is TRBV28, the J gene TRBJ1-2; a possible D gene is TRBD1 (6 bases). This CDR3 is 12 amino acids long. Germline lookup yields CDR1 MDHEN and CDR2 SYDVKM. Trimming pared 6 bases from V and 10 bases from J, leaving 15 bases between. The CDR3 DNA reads TGTGCCAGCAGCCACGACAGGCATGACTACACCTTC. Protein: CASSHDRHDYTF.

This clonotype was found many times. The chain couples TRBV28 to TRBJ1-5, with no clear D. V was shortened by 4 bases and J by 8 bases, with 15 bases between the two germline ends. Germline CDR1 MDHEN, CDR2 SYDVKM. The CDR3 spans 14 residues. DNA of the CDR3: TGTGCCAGCAGTTCAGACACCCGCGGGGAGCCCCAGCATTTT. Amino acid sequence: CASSSDTRGEPQHF.

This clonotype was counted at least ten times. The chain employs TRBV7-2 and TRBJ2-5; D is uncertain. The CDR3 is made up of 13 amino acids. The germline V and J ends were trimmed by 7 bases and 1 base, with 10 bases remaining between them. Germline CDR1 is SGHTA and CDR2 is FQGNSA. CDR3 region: CASTWVFQETQYF. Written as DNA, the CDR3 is TGTGCCAGCACTTGGGTATTCCAAGAGACCCAGTACTTC. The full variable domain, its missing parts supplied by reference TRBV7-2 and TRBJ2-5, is GAGVSQSPSNKVTEKGKDVELRCDPISGHTALYWYRQSLGQGLEFLIYFQGNSAPDKSGLPSDRFSAERTGGSVSTLTIQRTQQEDSAVYLCASTWVFQETQYFGPGTRLLVL.

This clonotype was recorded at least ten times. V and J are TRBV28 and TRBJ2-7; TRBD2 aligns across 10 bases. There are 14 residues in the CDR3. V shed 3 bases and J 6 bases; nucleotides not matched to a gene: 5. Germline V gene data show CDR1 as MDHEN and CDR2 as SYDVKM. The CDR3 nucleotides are TGTGCCAGCAGTTTTTCTAGCGGGAGTTCCGAGCAGTACTTC. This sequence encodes CASSFSSGSSEQYF.

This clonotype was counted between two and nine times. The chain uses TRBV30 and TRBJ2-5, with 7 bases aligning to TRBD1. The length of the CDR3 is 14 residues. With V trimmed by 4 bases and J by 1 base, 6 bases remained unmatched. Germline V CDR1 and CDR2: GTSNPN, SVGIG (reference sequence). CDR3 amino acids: CAWNRKGAQETQYF. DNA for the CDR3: TGTGCCTGGAACCGAAAGGGGGCCCAAGAGACCCAGTACTTC.

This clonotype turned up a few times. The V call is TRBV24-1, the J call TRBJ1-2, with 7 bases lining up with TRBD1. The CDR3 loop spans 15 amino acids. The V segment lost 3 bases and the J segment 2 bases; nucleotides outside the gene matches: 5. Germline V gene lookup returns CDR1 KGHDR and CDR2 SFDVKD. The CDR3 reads CATSDAADRNYGYTF. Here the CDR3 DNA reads TGTGCCACCAGTGATGCCGCGGACAGGAACTATGGCTACACCTTC.

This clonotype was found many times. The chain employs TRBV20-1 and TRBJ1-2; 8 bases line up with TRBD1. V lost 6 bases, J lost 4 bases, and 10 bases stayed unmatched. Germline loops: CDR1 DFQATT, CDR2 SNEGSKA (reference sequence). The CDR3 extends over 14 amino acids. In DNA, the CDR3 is TGCAGTGCCCCACAGGGGGACTCCCTCTATGGCTACACCTTC. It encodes CSAPQGDSLYGYTF.

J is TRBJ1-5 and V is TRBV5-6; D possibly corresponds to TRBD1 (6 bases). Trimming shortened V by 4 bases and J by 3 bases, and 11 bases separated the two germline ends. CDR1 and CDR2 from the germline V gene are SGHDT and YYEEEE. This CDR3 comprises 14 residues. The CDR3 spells CASSRQANNQPQHF. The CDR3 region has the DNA TGTGCCAGCAGCCGACAGGCGAACAATCAGCCCCAGCATTTT.

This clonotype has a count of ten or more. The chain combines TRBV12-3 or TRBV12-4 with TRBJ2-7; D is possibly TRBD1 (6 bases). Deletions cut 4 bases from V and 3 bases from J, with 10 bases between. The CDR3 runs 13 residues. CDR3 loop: CASSSRGFYEQYF. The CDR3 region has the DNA TGTGCCAGCAGTTCCAGGGGTTTCTACGAGCAGTACTTC.

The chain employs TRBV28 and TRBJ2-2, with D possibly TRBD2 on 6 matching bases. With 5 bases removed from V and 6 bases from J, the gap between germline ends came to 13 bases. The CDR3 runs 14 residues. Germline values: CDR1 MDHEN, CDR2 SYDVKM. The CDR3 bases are TGTGCCAGCAGTCCGCTCGGGGGATCCGGGGAGCTGTTTTTT. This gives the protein CASSPLGGSGELFF.

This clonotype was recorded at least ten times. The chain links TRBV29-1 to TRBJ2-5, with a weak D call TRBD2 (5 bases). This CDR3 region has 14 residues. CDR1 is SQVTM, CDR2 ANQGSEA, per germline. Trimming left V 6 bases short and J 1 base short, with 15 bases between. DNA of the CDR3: TGCAGCGTCGAACTTAGCGAGTCCCAAGAGACCCAGTACTTC. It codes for CSVELSESQETQYF.

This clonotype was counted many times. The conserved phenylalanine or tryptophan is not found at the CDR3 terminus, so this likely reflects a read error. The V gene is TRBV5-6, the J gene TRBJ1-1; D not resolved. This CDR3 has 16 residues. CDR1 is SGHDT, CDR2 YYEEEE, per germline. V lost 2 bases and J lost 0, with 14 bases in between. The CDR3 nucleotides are TGTGCCAGCAGCTTCGGTACAGACTTATTGAACACTGAAGCTTTCCTT. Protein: CASSFGTDLLNTEAFL.

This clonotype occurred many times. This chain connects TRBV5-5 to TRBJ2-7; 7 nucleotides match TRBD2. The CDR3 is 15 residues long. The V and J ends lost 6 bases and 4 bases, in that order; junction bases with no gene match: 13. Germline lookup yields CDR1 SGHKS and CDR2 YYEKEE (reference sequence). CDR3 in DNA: TGTGCCAGCAACTGGGCCGGGGGAGGGTCATACGAGCAGTACTTC. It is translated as CASNWAGGGSYEQYF.

The CDR3 is CASSLLSSGGTDTQYF. CDR3 nucleotides: TGTGCCAGCAGCTTGCTCAGTAGCGGGGGCACAGATACGCAGTATTTT. The chain employs TRBV11-2 and TRBJ2-3; 8 nucleotides line up with TRBD2. Germline values: CDR1 SGHAT, CDR2 FQNNGV. The CDR3 is made up of 16 amino acids. V shed 3 bases, J shed 1 base, and the junction held 6 bases outside the gene matches.

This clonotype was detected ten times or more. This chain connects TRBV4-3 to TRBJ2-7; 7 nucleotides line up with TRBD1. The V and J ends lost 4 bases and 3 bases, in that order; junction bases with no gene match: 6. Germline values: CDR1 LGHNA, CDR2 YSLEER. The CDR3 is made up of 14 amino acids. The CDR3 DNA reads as TGCGCCAGCAGCCTCTCGACAGGGATCTACGAGCAGTACTTC. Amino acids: CASSLSTGIYEQYF.

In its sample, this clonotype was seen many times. Here the CDR3 reads CASSFFRSDWEAYEQYF. The DNA of the CDR3 is TGTGCCAGCAGTTTTTTTCGGTCGGACTGGGAAGCCTACGAGCAGTACTTC. The chain has TRBV27 and TRBJ2-7, with a possible D match to TRBD2 (5 bases). The germline V and J ends were trimmed by 3 bases and 2 bases, with 20 bases remaining between them. The germline CDR1 and CDR2 sequences are MNHEY and SMNVEV (reference sequence). This CDR3 comprises 17 residues.

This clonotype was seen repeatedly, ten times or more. CDR3 amino acids: CASSLGTERGGYTF. The CDR3 DNA follows: TGTGCCAGCAGCTTAGGGACAGAGAGAGGTGGCTACACCTTC. J is TRBJ1-2 and V is TRBV7-8; D perhaps matches TRBD1 (6 bases). The CDR3 is 14 residues long. Germline V CDR1 and CDR2: SGHVS, FQNEAQ. Trimming took off 1 base at V and 7 bases at J, with 13 bases between the two ends. The complete variable domain, with remaining parts taken from reference TRBV7-8 and TRBJ1-2, reads GAGVSQSPRYKVAKRGQDVALRCDPISGHVSLFWYQQALGQGPEFLTYFQNEAQLDKSGLPSDRFFAERPEGSVSTLKIQRTQQEDSAVYLCASSLGTERGGYTFGSGTRLTVV.

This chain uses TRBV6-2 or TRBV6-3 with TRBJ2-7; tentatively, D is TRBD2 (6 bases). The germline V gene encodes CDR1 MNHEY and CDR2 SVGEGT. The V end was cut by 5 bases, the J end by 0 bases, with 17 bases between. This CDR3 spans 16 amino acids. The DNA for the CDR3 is TGTGCCAGCAGTGGGGGTTTAGCGGATTCCTCCTACGAGCAGTACTTC. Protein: CASSGGLADSSYEQYF.

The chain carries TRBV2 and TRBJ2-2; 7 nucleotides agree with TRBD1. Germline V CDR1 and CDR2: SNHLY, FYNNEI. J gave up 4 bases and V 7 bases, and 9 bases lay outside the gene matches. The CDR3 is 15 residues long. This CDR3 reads CASNPGTAPTGELFF. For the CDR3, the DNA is TGTGCCAGCAATCCCGGGACAGCCCCCACCGGGGAGCTGTTTTTT.

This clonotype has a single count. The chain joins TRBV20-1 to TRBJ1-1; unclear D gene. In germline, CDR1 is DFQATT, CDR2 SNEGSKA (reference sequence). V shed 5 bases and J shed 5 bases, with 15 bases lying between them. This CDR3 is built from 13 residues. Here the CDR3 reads CSAPLSGGTEAFF. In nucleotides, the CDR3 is TGCAGTGCTCCTCTGTCGGGTGGGACTGAAGCTTTCTTT.

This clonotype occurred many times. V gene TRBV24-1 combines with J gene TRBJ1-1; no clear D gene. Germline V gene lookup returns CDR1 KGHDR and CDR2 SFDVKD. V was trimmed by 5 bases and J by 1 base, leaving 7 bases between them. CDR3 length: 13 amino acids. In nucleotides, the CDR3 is TGTGCCACCAGTGGAGGCTCGAACACTGAAGCTTTCTTT. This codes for CATSGGSNTEAFF.

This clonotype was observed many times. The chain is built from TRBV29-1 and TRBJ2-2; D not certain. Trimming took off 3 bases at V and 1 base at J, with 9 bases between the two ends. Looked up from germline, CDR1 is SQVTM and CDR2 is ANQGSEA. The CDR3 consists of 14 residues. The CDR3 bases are TGCAGCGTTGAGAAGACTGAGAACACCGGGGAGCTGTTTTTT. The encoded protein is CSVEKTENTGELFF.

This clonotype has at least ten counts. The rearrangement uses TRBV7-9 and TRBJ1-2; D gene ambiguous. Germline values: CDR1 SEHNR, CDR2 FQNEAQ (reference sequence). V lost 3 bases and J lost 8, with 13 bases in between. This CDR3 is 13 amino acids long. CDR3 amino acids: CASSFVAGGGYTF. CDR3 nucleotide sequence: TGTGCCAGCAGCTTTGTGGCAGGAGGAGGCTACACCTTC.

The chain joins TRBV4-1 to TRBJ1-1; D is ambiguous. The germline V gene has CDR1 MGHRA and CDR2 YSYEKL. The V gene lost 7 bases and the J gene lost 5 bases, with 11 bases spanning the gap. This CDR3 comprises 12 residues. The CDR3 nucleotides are TGCGCCAGCACCCCGGACGGGACTGAAGCTTTCTTT. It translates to CASTPDGTEAFF.